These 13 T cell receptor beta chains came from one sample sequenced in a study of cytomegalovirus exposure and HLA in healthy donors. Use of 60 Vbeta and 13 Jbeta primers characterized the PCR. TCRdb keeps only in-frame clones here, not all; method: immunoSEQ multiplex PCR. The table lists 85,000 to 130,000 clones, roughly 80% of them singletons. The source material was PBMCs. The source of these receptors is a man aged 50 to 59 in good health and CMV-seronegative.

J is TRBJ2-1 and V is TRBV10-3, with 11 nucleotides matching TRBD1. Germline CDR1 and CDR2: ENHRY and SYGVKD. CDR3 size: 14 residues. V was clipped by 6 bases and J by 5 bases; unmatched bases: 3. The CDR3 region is CAIRDRGLDNEQFF. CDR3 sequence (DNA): TGTGCCATCAGGGACAGGGGGCTAGACAATGAGCAGTTCTTC.

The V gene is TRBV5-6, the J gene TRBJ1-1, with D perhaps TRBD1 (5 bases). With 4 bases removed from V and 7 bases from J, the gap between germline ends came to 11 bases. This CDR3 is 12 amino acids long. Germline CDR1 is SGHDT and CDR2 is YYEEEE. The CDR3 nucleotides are TGTGCCAGCAGCCGGGGGGTGGGTGAAGCTTTCTTT. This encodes CASSRGVGEAFF.

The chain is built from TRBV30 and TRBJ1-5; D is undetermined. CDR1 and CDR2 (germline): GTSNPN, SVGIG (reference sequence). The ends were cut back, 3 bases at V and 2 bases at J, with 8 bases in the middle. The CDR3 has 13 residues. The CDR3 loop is CAWSGAGNQPQHF. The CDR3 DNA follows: TGTGCCTGGAGCGGAGCTGGCAATCAGCCCCAGCATTTT.

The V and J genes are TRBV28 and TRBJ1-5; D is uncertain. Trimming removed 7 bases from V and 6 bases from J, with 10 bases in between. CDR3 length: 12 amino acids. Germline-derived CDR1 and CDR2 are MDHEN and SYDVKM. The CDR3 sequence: CASKEGGQPQHF. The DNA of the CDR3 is TGTGCCAGCAAAGAGGGCGGTCAGCCCCAGCATTTT.

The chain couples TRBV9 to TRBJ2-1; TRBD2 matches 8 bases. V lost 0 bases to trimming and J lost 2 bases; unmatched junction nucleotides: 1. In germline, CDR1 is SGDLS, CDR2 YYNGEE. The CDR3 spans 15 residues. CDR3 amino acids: CASSVDGGAYNEQFF. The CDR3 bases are TGTGCCAGCAGCGTAGACGGGGGGGCCTACAATGAGCAGTTCTTC.

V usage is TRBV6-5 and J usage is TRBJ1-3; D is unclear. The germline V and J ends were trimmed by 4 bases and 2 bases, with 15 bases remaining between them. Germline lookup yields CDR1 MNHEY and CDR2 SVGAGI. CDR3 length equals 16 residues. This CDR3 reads CASSSEGTLPGNTIYF. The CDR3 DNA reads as TGTGCCAGCAGTTCGGAGGGTACCCTTCCTGGAAACACCATATATTTT.

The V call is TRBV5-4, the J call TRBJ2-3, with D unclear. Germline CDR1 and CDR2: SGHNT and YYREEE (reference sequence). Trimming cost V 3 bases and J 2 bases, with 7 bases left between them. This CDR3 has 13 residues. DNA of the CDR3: TGTGCCAGCAGCTCCGACTCCACAGATACGCAGTATTTT. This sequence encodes CASSSDSTDTQYF. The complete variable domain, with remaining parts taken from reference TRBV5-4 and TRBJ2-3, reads ETGVTQSPTHLIKTRGQQVTLRCSSQSGHNTVSWYQQALGQGPQFIFQYYREEENGRGNFPPRFSGLQFPNYSSELNVNALELDDSALYLCASSSDSTDTQYFGPGTRLTVL.

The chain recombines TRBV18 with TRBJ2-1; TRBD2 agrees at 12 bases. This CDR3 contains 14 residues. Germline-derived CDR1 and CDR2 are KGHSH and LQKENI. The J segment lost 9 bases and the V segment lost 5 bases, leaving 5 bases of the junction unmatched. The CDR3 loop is CASSFGLAGIEQFF. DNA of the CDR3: TGTGCCAGCTCATTCGGACTAGCGGGGATTGAGCAGTTCTTC.

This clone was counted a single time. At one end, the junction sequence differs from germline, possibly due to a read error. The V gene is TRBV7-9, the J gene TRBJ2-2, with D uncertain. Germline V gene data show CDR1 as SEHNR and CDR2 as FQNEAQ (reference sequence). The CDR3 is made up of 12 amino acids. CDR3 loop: CSSSSPGGELFF. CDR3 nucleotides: TGTTCCAGCAGCTCACCGGGCGGGGAGCTGTTTTTT.

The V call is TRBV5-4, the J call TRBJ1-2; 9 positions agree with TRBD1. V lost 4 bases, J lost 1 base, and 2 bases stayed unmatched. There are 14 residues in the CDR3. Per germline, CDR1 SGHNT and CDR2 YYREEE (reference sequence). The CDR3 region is CASSPGQGNYGYTF. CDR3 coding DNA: TGTGCCAGCAGCCCGGGACAGGGTAACTATGGCTACACCTTC. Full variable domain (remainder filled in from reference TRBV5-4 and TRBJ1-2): ETGVTQSPTHLIKTRGQQVTLRCSSQSGHNTVSWYQQALGQGPQFIFQYYREEENGRGNFPPRFSGLQFPNYSSELNVNALELDDSALYLCASSPGQGNYGYTFGSGTRLTVV.

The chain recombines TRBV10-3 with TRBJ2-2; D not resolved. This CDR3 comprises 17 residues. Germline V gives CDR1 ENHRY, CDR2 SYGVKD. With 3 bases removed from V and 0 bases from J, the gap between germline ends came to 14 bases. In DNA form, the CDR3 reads TGTGCCATCAGTGAATTTCAGTCCCCCCCGAACACCGGGGAGCTGTTTTTT. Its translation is CAISEFQSPPNTGELFF.

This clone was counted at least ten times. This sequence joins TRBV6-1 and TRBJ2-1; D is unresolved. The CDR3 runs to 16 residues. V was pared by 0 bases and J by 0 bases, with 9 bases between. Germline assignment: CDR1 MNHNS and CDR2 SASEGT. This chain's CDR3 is CASSEAGRNSYNEQFF. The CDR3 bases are TGTGCCAGCAGTGAAGCGGGCCGCAACTCCTACAATGAGCAGTTCTTC.

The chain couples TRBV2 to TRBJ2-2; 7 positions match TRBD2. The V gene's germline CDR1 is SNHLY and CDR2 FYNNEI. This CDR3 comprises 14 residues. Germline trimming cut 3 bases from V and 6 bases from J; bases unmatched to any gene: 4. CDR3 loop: CASSDWGGAGELFF. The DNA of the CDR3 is TGTGCCAGCAGTGATTGGGGGGGGGCCGGGGAGCTGTTTTTT.